The 28 T cell receptor beta chains below were found in one sample sequenced in a study of blood T cell repertoires in COVID-19 (dated by TCRdb to about 2020). Receptor amplification or capture employed the immunoSEQ multiplex PCR assay. This immuneACCESS table, as held by TCRdb, lists in-frame sequences with V and J called but not all clones. Of the missing ones, under half trace to an unresolved V gene in checked studies; the others have no known cause. The sample yields around 190,000 clones; approximately 73% were counted once. The ten largest account for about a sixth of the sample. Sequencing was performed on PBMCs or T cells enriched from blood (not recorded which). The receptors originated from a woman in her forties or fifties with acute COVID-19.

This chain joins TRBV4-1 and TRBJ1-1; TRBD1 aligns across 10 bases. Germline V CDR1 and CDR2: MGHRA, YSYEKL. This CDR3 spans 15 amino acids. V trimming: 0 bases; J trimming: 4 bases; junction bases outside the gene matches: 2. CDR3 bases: TGCGCCAGCAGCCAAGATGGGACAGGGGTCACTGAAGCTTTCTTT. Its translation is CASSQDGTGVTEAFF.

The chain is built from TRBV6-1 and TRBJ2-1, with TRBD2 identical over 10 bases. Germline V gene lookup returns CDR1 MNHNS and CDR2 SASEGT. V shed 4 bases and J 8 bases; nucleotides not matched to a gene: 5. This CDR3 is built from 14 residues. The CDR3 here is CASSVSGGLDEQFF. CDR3 bases: TGTGCCAGCAGTGTTAGCGGGGGGTTGGATGAGCAGTTCTTC.

The chain is built from TRBV2 and TRBJ1-1, with unresolved D. Germline V CDR1 and CDR2: SNHLY, FYNNEI. V gave up 1 base and J gave up 0 bases, with 9 bases separating them. The CDR3 sequence is 15 residues long. The CDR3 sequence is CASSEEEGMNTEAFF. The DNA of the CDR3 is TGTGCCAGCAGTGAAGAGGAGGGTATGAACACTGAAGCTTTCTTT.

The V and J genes are TRBV14 and TRBJ1-2; D gene unclear. Germline V gene lookup returns CDR1 SGHDN and CDR2 FVKESK. Trimming cost V 1 base and J 4 bases, with 7 bases left between them. The CDR3 length is 13 residues. CDR3 coding DNA: TGTGCCAGCAGCCAAGTCCTCTCCTATGGCTACACCTTC. It yields the protein CASSQVLSYGYTF.

This clone has a single count. The chain uses TRBV25-1 and TRBJ1-2; TRBD1 aligns across 9 bases. Germline V gene sequence: CDR1 MGHDK, CDR2 SYGVNS. The junction had 2 bases not matched to a gene; V was cut back by 1 base and J by 2 bases. The CDR3 has 15 residues. CDR3 DNA: TGTGCCAGCAGTGAATTAGACAGGGGGAACTATGGCTACACCTTC. Its translation: CASSELDRGNYGYTF.

The V gene is TRBV28, the J gene TRBJ1-2, with 10 nucleotides matching TRBD1. The CDR3 has 18 residues. After removal of 5 bases from V and 4 bases from J, the junction contained 16 bases not matched to a gene. The germline CDR1 and CDR2 sequences are MDHEN and SYDVKM. The CDR3 DNA reads as TGTGCCAGCAGTCCAACCCGGGACAGGGGACGGGGCCTCTATGGCTACACCTTC. Its translation is CASSPTRDRGRGLYGYTF.

The V call is TRBV7-2, the J call TRBJ2-5, with TRBD2 matching 7 bases. Germline CDR1 reads SGHTA; CDR2 reads FQGNSA. V shed 3 bases, J shed 1 base, and the junction held 5 bases outside the gene matches. The CDR3 is made up of 15 amino acids. CDR3 DNA: TGTGCCAGCAGCTTGAGGCGGGGGACCCAAGAGACCCAGTACTTC. Its translation is CASSLRRGTQETQYF. Complete variable domain (other parts from reference TRBV7-2 and TRBJ2-5): GAGVSQSPSNKVTEKGKDVELRCDPISGHTALYWYRQSLGQGLEFLIYFQGNSAPDKSGLPSDRFSAERTGGSVSTLTIQRTQQEDSAVYLCASSLRRGTQETQYFGPGTRLLVL.

In this sample, this clone turned up a few times. The chain carries TRBV28 and TRBJ1-2; possibly TRBD1 for D (5 bases). The ends were cut back, 10 bases at V and 4 bases at J, with 22 bases in the middle. The germline V gene has CDR1 MDHEN and CDR2 SYDVKM. CDR3 size: 15 residues. As DNA, the CDR3 is TGTGCCACCGCCCGCCCCGGCGAACAGGCCTATGGCTACACCTTC. Translating it yields CATARPGEQAYGYTF.

The V gene is TRBV19, the J gene TRBJ1-5, with D possibly matching TRBD1 (5 bases). With 1 base removed from V and 1 base from J, the gap between germline ends came to 8 bases. Germline V gives CDR1 LNHDA, CDR2 SQIVND (reference sequence). This CDR3 spans 15 amino acids. Written as DNA, the CDR3 is TGTGCCAGTAGTATAGGACAGAGAAGCAATCAGCCCCAGCATTTT. This encodes CASSIGQRSNQPQHF. Combining the CDR3 with reference TRBV19 and TRBJ1-5 gives the whole variable domain DGGITQSPKYLFRKEGQNVTLSCEQNLNHDAMYWYRQDPGQGLRLIYYSQIVNDFQKGDIAEGYSVSREKKESFPLTVTSAQKNPTAFYLCASSIGQRSNQPQHFGDGTRLSIL.

The chain joins TRBV28 to TRBJ2-1; 8 bases align to TRBD2. Germline V gives CDR1 MDHEN, CDR2 SYDVKM. J gave up 8 bases and V 6 bases, and 9 bases lay outside the gene matches. The CDR3 covers 14 residues. The CDR3 coding sequence is TGTGCCAGCAGACCGGGGGGGCCCTGGGATGAGCAGTTCTTC. This codes for CASRPGGPWDEQFF.

This clone occurred many times. The chain employs TRBV3-1 (or the pseudogene TRBV3-2) and TRBJ1-6; no clear D. V gave up 1 base and J gave up 7 bases, with 20 bases separating them. CDR3 length: 18 amino acids. CDR1 and CDR2 (germline): LGHDT, YNNKEL (reference sequence). The CDR3 loop is CASSQGYPQPRRNSPLHF. Here the CDR3 DNA reads TGTGCCAGCAGCCAAGGTTACCCCCAACCGAGGAGGAATTCACCCCTCCACTTT.

The chain is built from TRBV10-3 and TRBJ1-4; possible D gene TRBD1, 6 bases. Trimming took 2 bases from V and 8 from J, leaving 12 bases between them. Germline lookup yields CDR1 ENHRY and CDR2 SYGVKD. CDR3 size: 14 residues. The CDR3 region is CAISEGGLWEKLFF. As DNA, the CDR3 is TGTGCCATCAGTGAGGGGGGCTTATGGGAAAAACTGTTTTTT.

The CDR3 DNA reads TGCGCCAGCAGCAAGGGACAGGGGGCAACTAATGAAAAACTGTTTTTT. It specifies CASSKGQGATNEKLFF. V gene TRBV5-1 combines with J gene TRBJ1-4, with 11 bases matching TRBD1. The V and J ends lost 4 bases and 0 bases, in that order; junction bases with no gene match: 2. The CDR3 loop spans 16 amino acids. CDR1 and CDR2 from the germline V gene are SGHRS and YFSETQ.

CDR3 loop: CASSLIGDRAGGELFF. The CDR3 DNA reads as TGTGCCAGCAGCTTGATCGGGGACAGGGCAGGCGGGGAGCTGTTTTTT. The chain carries TRBV5-4 and TRBJ2-2; the match to TRBD1 covers 9 bases. CDR1 and CDR2 (germline): SGHNT, YYREEE (reference sequence). CDR3 size: 16 residues. The junction had 8 bases not matched to a gene; V was cut back by 1 base and J by 7 bases.

V gene TRBV30 combines with J gene TRBJ2-3, with 7 bases aligning to TRBD2. The length of the CDR3 is 16 residues. Germline V gene data show CDR1 as GTSNPN and CDR2 as SVGIG (reference sequence). V shed 1 base, J shed 6 bases, and the junction held 13 bases outside the gene matches. DNA for the CDR3: TGTGCCTGGAGTGCCTTAGAAGAGCGGGGAATGGATACGCAGTATTTT. It yields the protein CAWSALEERGMDTQYF.

This chain joins TRBV7-2 and TRBJ1-2; TRBD1 aligns across 7 bases. CDR3 length: 14 residues. The germline CDR1 and CDR2 sequences are SGHTA and FQGNSA. The V segment lost 4 bases and the J segment 5 bases; nucleotides outside the gene matches: 7. This CDR3 reads CASSSPGQRYGYTF. The CDR3 nucleotides read TGTGCCAGCAGCTCCCCGGGACAGCGATATGGCTACACCTTC.

This clone has only one observation. The CDR3 DNA sequence: TGCGCCAGCAGTGCCCCCGACAGGGGTGGGTCGAACACTGAAGCTTTCTTT. It codes for CASSAPDRGGSNTEAFF. The genes are TRBV10-2 and TRBJ1-1, with 8 bases matching TRBD1. Trimming removed 4 bases from V and 1 base from J; junction bases left unmatched: 11. Per the germline V gene, CDR1 is WSHSY and CDR2 is SAAADI. The CDR3 length is 17 residues.

This chain uses TRBV29-1 with TRBJ1-4; D may be TRBD1 (5 bases). Germline CDR1 is SQVTM and CDR2 is ANQGSEA. V was shortened by 4 bases and J by 5 bases, with 11 bases between the two germline ends. The CDR3 consists of 13 residues. CDR3 DNA sequence: TGCAGCGTTGGGGACTTAGGGAATGAAAAACTGTTTTTT. It yields the protein CSVGDLGNEKLFF.

The gene calls are TRBV28 and TRBJ2-3; no clear D gene. The V gene lost 3 bases and the J gene lost 6 bases, with 7 bases spanning the gap. The CDR3 loop spans 12 amino acids. Germline CDR1 MDHEN, CDR2 SYDVKM. CDR3 protein: CASSFPGDTQYF. The CDR3 DNA reads as TGTGCCAGCAGTTTCCCCGGGGATACGCAGTATTTT.

This rearrangement joins TRBV6-6 to TRBJ1-1; no definite D call. This CDR3 has 13 amino acids. Germline V lookup: CDR1 MNHNY, CDR2 SVGAGI (reference sequence). V was trimmed by 1 base and J by 3 bases, leaving 6 bases between them. The CDR3 DNA reads TGTGCCAGCAGTTACTTCACGGACACTGAAGCTTTCTTT. The encoded protein is CASSYFTDTEAFF.

The gene calls are TRBV5-1 and TRBJ1-2, with TRBD1 matching 8 bases. Looked up from germline, CDR1 is SGHRS and CDR2 is YFSETQ. There are 14 residues in the CDR3. Trimming took 7 bases from V and 2 from J; bases not matched to a gene: 7. CDR3 DNA sequence: TGCGCCAGCTGGGAGCAGGGGGCGAACTATGGCTACACCTTC. This sequence encodes CASWEQGANYGYTF.

The table lists this clone with a few counts. This chain links TRBV5-4 with TRBJ1-2; 7 bases agree with TRBD1. The V segment lost 3 bases and the J segment 8 bases; nucleotides outside the gene matches: 13. CDR1 and CDR2 (germline): SGHNT, YYREEE (reference sequence). This CDR3 is built from 15 residues. CDR3 sequence reads: CASSSRQGGSRGYTF. The CDR3 DNA reads TGTGCCAGCAGCTCCCGACAGGGCGGTTCTCGGGGCTACACCTTC.

The chain combines TRBV9 with TRBJ2-3, with 13 positions matching TRBD2. V lost 4 bases and J lost 6; bases outside the gene matches: 8. The CDR3 contains 16 residues. Germline CDR1 SGDLS, CDR2 YYNGEE. CDR3 in DNA: TGTGCCAGCAGCTATACCGGACTAGCGGGGGTGGATACGCAGTATTTT. Amino acid sequence: CASSYTGLAGVDTQYF. Based on the CDR3 plus reference TRBV9 and TRBJ2-3, the full variable domain is DSGVTQTPKHLITATGQRVTLRCSPRSGDLSVYWYQQSLDQGLQFLIQYYNGEERAKGNILERFSAQQFPDLHSELNLSSLELGDSALYFCASSYTGLAGVDTQYFGPGTRLTVL.

This clone has a single count. J is TRBJ2-2 and V is TRBV11-3; D is undetermined. With 1 base removed from V and 1 base from J, the gap between germline ends came to 7 bases. The CDR3 loop spans 15 amino acids. Germline CDR1 reads SGHNT; CDR2 reads YENEEA. CDR3 DNA: TGTGCCAGCAGCTTAGCGACGGGGAACACCGGGGAGCTGTTTTTT. Its translation is CASSLATGNTGELFF.

The CDR3 sequence: CASSVGTADEQYV. CDR3 sequence (DNA): TGTGCCAGCAGCGTAGGGACAGCCGACGAGCAGTACGTC. This chain links TRBV9 with TRBJ2-7; tentatively, D is TRBD1 (6 bases). Deletions cut 0 bases from V and 5 bases from J, with 9 bases between. The CDR3 consists of 13 residues. Germline V gene data show CDR1 as SGDLS and CDR2 as YYNGEE.

The genes are TRBV6-1 and TRBJ2-4; 7 bases match TRBD2. From germline, CDR1 is MNHNS and CDR2 SASEGT. With V trimmed by 3 bases and J by 1 base, 9 bases remained unmatched. CDR3 length: 17 residues. CDR3 sequence reads: CASSDFGGSGAKNIQYF. The CDR3 bases are TGTGCCAGCAGTGATTTCGGGGGGTCGGGGGCCAAAAACATTCAGTACTTC.

The chain combines TRBV10-2 with TRBJ1-2; 9 nucleotides line up with TRBD1. The CDR3 totals 11 residues. The ends lost 8 bases at V and 5 bases at J; junction bases unmatched: 0. Germline lookup yields CDR1 WSHSY and CDR2 SAAADI. CDR3 in amino acids: CASGTGYGYTF. DNA for the CDR3: TGCGCCAGCGGGACAGGGTATGGCTACACCTTC.

This chain connects TRBV6-4 to TRBJ1-4; the D gene is possibly TRBD1 (5 bases). Germline CDR1 reads MRHNA; CDR2 reads SNTAGT. The CDR3 runs to 14 residues. With 2 bases removed from V and 4 bases from J, the gap between germline ends came to 8 bases. The CDR3 is CASSDHGGNEKLFF. The CDR3 DNA follows: TGTGCCAGCAGTGACCACGGGGGTAATGAAAAACTGTTTTTT.